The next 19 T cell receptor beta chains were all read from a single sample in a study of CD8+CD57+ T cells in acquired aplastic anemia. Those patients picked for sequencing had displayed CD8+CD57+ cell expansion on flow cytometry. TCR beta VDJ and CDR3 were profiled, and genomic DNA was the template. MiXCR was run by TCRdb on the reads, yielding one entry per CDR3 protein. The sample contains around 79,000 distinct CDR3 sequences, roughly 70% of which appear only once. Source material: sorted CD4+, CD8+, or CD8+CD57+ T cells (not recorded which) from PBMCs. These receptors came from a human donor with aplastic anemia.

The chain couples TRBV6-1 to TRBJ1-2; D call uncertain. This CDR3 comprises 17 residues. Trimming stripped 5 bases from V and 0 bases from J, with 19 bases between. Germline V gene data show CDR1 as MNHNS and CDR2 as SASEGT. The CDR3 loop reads CASSRGSGTPSNYGYTF. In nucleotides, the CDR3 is TGTGCCAGCAGTAGAGGGAGCGGTACTCCGTCTAACTATGGCTACACCTTC.

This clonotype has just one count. The CDR3 region is CATSRAASVETQYF. The CDR3 region has the DNA TGTGCCACCAGCAGAGCTGCTAGCGTGGAGACCCAGTACTTC. The chain uses TRBV15 and TRBJ2-5; TRBD2 might be the D (6 bases). CDR1 and CDR2 from the germline V gene are LNHNV and YYDKDF (reference sequence). Trimming shortened V by 1 base and J by 5 bases, and 11 bases separated the two germline ends. This CDR3 has 14 amino acids.

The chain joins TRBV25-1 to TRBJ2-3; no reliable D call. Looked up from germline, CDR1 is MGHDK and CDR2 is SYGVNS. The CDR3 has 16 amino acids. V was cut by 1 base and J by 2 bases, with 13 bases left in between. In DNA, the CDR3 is TGTGCCAGCAGTGAATCGGGCCTCAACCCCACAGATACGCAGTATTTT. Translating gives CASSESGLNPTDTQYF. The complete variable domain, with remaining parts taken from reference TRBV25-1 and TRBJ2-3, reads EADIYQTPRYLVIGTGKKITLECSQTMGHDKMYWYQQDPGMELHLIHYSYGVNSTEKGDLSSESTVSRIRTEHFPLTLESARPSHTSQYLCASSESGLNPTDTQYFGPGTRLTVL.

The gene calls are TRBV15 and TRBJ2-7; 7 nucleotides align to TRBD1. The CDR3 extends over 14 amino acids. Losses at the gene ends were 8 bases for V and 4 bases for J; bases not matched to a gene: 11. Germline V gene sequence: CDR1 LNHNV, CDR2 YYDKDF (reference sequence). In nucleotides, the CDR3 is TGTGCCACCCACGACAGGGTGGGGTCATACGAGCAGTACTTC. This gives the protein CATHDRVGSYEQYF.

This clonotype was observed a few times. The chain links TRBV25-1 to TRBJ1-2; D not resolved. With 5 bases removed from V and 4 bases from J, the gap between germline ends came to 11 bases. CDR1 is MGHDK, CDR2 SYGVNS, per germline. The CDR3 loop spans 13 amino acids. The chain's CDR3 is CASSKALGYGYTF. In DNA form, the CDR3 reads TGTGCCAGCAGTAAGGCTCTCGGCTATGGCTACACCTTC.

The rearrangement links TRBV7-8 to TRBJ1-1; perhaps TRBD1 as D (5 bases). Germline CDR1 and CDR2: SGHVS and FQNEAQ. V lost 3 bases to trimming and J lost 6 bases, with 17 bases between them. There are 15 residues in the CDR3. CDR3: CASSFSLGGGAEAFF. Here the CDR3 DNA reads TGTGCCAGCAGCTTTTCCTTGGGGGGTGGGGCTGAAGCTTTCTTT.

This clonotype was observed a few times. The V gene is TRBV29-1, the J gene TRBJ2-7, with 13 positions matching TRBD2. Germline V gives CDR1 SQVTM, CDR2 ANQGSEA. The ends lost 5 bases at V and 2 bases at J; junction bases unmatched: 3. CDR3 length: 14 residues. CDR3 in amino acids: CSVRLAGGAYEQYF. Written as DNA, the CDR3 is TGCAGCGTTCGACTAGCGGGAGGCGCCTACGAGCAGTACTTC.

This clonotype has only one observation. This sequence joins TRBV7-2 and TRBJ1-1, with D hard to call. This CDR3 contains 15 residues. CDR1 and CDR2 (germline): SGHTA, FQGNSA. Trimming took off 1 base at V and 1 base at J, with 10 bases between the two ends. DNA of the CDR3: TGTGCCAGCAGCTTAGGGTTAGGCAAGAACACTGAAGCTTTCTTT. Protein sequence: CASSLGLGKNTEAFF.

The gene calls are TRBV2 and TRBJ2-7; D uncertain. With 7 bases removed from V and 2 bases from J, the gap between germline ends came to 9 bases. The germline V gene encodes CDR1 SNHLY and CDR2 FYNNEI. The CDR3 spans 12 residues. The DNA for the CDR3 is TGTGCCAGCACCCCCAGTACCTACGAGCAGTACTTC. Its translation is CASTPSTYEQYF. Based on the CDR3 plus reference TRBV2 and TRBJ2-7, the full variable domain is EPEVTQTPSHQVTQMGQEVILRCVPISNHLYFYWYRQILGQKVEFLVSFYNNEISEKSEIFDDQFSVERPDGSNFTLKIRSTKLEDSAMYFCASTPSTYEQYFGPGTRLTVT.

The CDR3 nucleotides read TGTGCCAGCAGAACGAGGACGTATGGCTACACCTTC. Translation: CASRTRTYGYTF. V gene TRBV2 combines with J gene TRBJ1-2; D unresolved. The CDR3 runs 12 residues. Trimming removed 6 bases from V and 5 bases from J, with 10 bases in between. Germline-derived CDR1 and CDR2 are SNHLY and FYNNEI. The full variable domain, its missing parts supplied by reference TRBV2 and TRBJ1-2, is EPEVTQTPSHQVTQMGQEVILRCVPISNHLYFYWYRQILGQKVEFLVSFYNNEISEKSEIFDDQFSVERPDGSNFTLKIRSTKLEDSAMYFCASRTRTYGYTFGSGTRLTVV.

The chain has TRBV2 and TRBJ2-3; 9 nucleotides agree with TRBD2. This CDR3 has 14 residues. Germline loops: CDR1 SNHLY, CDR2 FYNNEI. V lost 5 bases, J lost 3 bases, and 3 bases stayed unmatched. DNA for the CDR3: TGTGCCAGCAGTCCAGCGGGGGGAACAGATACGCAGTATTTT. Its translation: CASSPAGGTDTQYF.

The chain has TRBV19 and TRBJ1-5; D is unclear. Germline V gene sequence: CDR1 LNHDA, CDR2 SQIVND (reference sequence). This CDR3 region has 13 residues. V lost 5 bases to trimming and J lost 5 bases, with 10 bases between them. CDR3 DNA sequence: TGTGCCAGTAGTTGGGAGCCGGATCAGCCCCAGCATTTT. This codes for CASSWEPDQPQHF.

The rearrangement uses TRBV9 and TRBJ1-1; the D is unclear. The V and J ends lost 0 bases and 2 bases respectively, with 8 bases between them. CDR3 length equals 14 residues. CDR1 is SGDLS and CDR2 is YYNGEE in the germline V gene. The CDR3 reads CASSVEAGNTEAFF. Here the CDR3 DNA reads TGTGCCAGCAGCGTAGAGGCAGGCAACACTGAAGCTTTCTTT. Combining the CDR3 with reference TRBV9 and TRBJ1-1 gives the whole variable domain DSGVTQTPKHLITATGQRVTLRCSPRSGDLSVYWYQQSLDQGLQFLIQYYNGEERAKGNILERFSAQQFPDLHSELNLSSLELGDSALYFCASSVEAGNTEAFFGQGTRLTVV.

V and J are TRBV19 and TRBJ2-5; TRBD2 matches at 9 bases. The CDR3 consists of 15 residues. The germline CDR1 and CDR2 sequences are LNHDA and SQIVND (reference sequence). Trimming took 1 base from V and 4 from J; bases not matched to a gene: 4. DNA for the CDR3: TGTGCCAGTAGTATAGGTAGCGGGAGTTCAGAGACCCAGTACTTC. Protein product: CASSIGSGSSETQYF.

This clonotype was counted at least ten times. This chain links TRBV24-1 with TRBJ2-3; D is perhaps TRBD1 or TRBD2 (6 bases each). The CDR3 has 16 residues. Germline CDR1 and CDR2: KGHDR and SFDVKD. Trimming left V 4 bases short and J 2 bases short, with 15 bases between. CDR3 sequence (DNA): TGTGCCACCAGTGACTCTAGGGGGGTCAACACAGATACGCAGTATTTT. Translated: CATSDSRGVNTDTQYF.

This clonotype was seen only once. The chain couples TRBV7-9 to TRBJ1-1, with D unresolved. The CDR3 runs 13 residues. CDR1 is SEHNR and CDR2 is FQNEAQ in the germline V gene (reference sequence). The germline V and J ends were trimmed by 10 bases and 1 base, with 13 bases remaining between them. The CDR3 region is CAIIRRRNTEAFF. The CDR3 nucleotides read TGTGCCATCATACGGCGGAGGAACACTGAAGCTTTCTTT. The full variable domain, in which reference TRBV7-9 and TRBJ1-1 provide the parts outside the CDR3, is DTGVSQNPRHKITKRGQNVTFRCDPISEHNRLYWYRQTLGQGPEFLTYFQNEAQLEKSRLLSDRFSAERPKGSFSTLEIQRTEQGDSAMYLCAIIRRRNTEAFFGQGTRLTVV.

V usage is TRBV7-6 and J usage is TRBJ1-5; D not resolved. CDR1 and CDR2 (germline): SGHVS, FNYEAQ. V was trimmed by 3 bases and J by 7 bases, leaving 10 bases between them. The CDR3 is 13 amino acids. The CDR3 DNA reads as TGTGCCAGCAGCTTGGGGTCGGGCCAGCCCCAGCATTTT. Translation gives CASSLGSGQPQHF.

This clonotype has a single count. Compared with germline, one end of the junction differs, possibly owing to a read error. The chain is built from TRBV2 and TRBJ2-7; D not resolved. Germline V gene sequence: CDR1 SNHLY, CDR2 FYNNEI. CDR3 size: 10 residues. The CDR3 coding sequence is TGTGCCAGCAGCTCCCACGAGCGGTACTTC. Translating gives CASSSHERYF. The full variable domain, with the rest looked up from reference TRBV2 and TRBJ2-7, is EPEVTQTPSHQVTQMGQEVILRCVPISNHLYFYWYRQILGQKVEFLVSFYNNEISEKSEIFDDQFSVERPDGSNFTLKIRSTKLEDSAMYFCASSSHERYFGPGTRLTVT.

The DNA for the CDR3 is TGCAGTGCTAGGGAAGACATTACCACTGAAGCTTTCTTT. As protein: CSAREDITTEAFF. The rearrangement links TRBV20-1 to TRBJ1-1, with D unclear. Trimming pared 3 bases from V and 4 bases from J, leaving 12 bases between. This CDR3 region has 13 residues. CDR1 DFQATT and CDR2 SNEGSKA come from the germline V gene (reference sequence).